This paragraph reports one T cell receptor beta chain. Its antigen is currently unknown. Researchers took RNA transcripts and amplified TCR beta CDR3 regions from them. An initial RT-PCR round employing HTBI primers preceded a second-round multiplex PCR. TCRdb used MiXCR to reprocess the multiplex PCR reads, holding one entry per CDR3 protein. The table lists 240,000 or so distinct CDR3 sequences, about 47% of them singletons, with roughly 50% in the top ten. The data stem from a study of Graves' ophthalmopathy and Graves' hyperthyroidism. Study results and limitations: Thyroid clonotypes that were expanded above 0.001 frequency mostly also appeared in blood.

Thyroid ultrasound, orbital computed tomography, TRAb, serum thyroxine and clinical symptoms formed the basis of diagnosis. PBMCs had their origin in fresh peripheral blood (around 10 ml). The clonotype originates from an adult man with Graves' ophthalmopathy. Sequenced sample: peripheral blood.

The DNA for the CDR3 is TGCGCCAGCAGCGATAGCGGGCTCTACACCGGGGAGCTGTTTTTT. Residues: CASSDSGLYTGELFF. The genes are TRBV10-1 and TRBJ2-2; 7 bases agree with TRBD2. The V gene end was trimmed by 6 bases and the J gene end by 3 bases; junction bases not matched to a gene: 7. The CDR3 contains 15 residues. From germline, CDR1 is WNHNN and CDR2 SYGVQD (reference sequence).